The present T cell receptor (beta chain) was sequenced within a study of T cell changes during pregnancy in multiple sclerosis. Generated by immunoSEQ multiplex PCR, the TCRdb table keeps only in-frame clones and is missing some. The sample lists 50,000 or so clones, approximately 92% occurring once. The TCR sequence derives from a female donor with multiple sclerosis, enrolled in a pregnancy study. The source was CD4+ T cells from peripheral blood mononuclear cells, collected in the third trimester of pregnancy.

Here the CDR3 DNA reads TGCGCCAGCAGCGTGGACCGACATTACGAGCAGTACTTC. This encodes CASSVDRHYEQYF. The rearrangement joins TRBV5-1 to TRBJ2-7; D not certain. The CDR3 extends over 13 amino acids. Trimming pared 4 bases from V and 4 bases from J, leaving 12 bases between. The germline V gene encodes CDR1 SGHRS and CDR2 YFSETQ.